These T cell receptor beta chains were read from a single sample in a study of blood T cell repertoires in COVID-19. The method was immunoSEQ multiplex PCR; TCRdb's version includes in-frame clones alone and lacks a portion of them. Here the sample spans about 140,000 clones, around 88% being singletons. Material: peripheral blood. The source of these receptors is an older woman with acute or convalescent COVID-19. Both conserved end residues are part of each CDR3. Each record gives: V gene, J gene, D gene, clone size, CDR3 DNA, CDR3 protein. A D gene is named only where the DNA matches it firmly. Clone size is not always given. Where it is, it says once, few, many or a class for expanded clones.

TRBV6-4	TRBJ1-2	TRBD1	NA	TGTGCCAGCAGGACGACAGGGTCGTCTAACTATGGCTACACCTTC	CASRTTGSSNYGYTF
TRBV28	TRBJ2-5	TRBD2	NA	TGTGCCAGCAGACCCCCGGGACTAGGAGAGACCCAGTACTTC	CASRPPGLGETQYF
TRBV30	TRBJ2-6	NA	NA	TGTGCCTGGAGTGTTGGGGGGTCCGGGGCCAACGTCCTGACTTTC	CAWSVGGSGANVLTF
TRBV7-9	TRBJ2-2	NA	NA	TGTGCCAGCAGCCCACAAACCGGGGAGCTGTTTTTT	CASSPQTGELFF
TRBV19	TRBJ1-1	NA	once	TGTGCCAGTAGTATTGTGAGGAGGGTTAGCGGCGGCACTGAAGCTTTCTTT	CASSIVRRVSGGTEAFF
TRBV6-5	TRBJ1-1	NA	once	TGTGCCAGCTGTCAGGGCCACCAGAACACTGAAGCTTTCTTT	CASCQGHQNTEAFF
TRBV14	TRBJ1-1	NA	NA	TGTGCCAGCAGCCGCCAGGGGAACACTGAAGCTTTCTTT	CASSRQGNTEAFF
TRBV10-3	TRBJ2-5	TRBD2	NA	TGTGCCATCATGCGGGGGGGCCTAGGAGGGACCCAGTACTTC	CAIMRGGLGGTQYF
TRBV7-8	TRBJ1-6	NA	NA	TGTGCCAGCAGCTTAAGACGGGATAATTCACCCCTCCACTTT	CASSLRRDNSPLHF
TRBV7-2	TRBJ1-5	TRBD1	NA	TGTGCCAGCAGCTTCCTTTTATCAGGGGGCGCAAATCAGCCCCAGCATTTT	CASSFLLSGGANQPQHF
TRBV9	TRBJ2-1	TRBD1	once	TGTGCCAGCAGCAGGAGGGGACAGGGAACCTACAATGAGCAGTTCTTC	CASSRRGQGTYNEQFF
TRBV5-1	TRBJ1-1	NA	NA	TGCGCCAGCAGCTTGGTGAGCACTGAAGCTTTCTTT	CASSLVSTEAFF
TRBV7-9	TRBJ2-1	TRBD2	once	TGTGCCAGCAGCTTAGGCGGGGGGGCGTACAATGAGCAGTTCTTC	CASSLGGGAYNEQFF
TRBV4-2	TRBJ2-1	TRBD2	NA	TGTGCCAGCAGCCAGACTAGCGGAAGGGGTAGGAATGAGCAGTTCTTC	CASSQTSGRGRNEQFF
TRBV24-1	TRBJ2-2	NA	NA	TGTGCCACCAGTGACCCGGCGGGGCCCGCTGCGAACACCGGGGAGCTGTTTTTT	CATSDPAGPAANTGELFF
TRBV4-3	TRBJ2-6	NA	NA	TGCGCCAGCAGCCAAGATCACCTAGAAACCTCTGGGGCCAACGTCCTGACTTTC	CASSQDHLETSGANVLTF
TRBV6-5	TRBJ1-2	NA	NA	TGTGCCAGCAGTAGTGGGTCAGGGACTTATAGTGGCTACACCTTC	CASSSGSGTYSGYTF
TRBV7-7	TRBJ2-5	TRBD2	NA	TGTGCTAGCAGCTTAGGGGGACTAGCGGGGCATCAAGAGACCCAGTACTTC	CASSLGGLAGHQETQYF
TRBV11-2	TRBJ2-3	TRBD2	NA	TGTGCCAGCAGCTTCGGGGGGACAGATACGCAGTATTTT	CASSFGGTDTQYF
TRBV28	TRBJ2-5	TRBD1	NA	TGTGCCAGCAGTAACGGGCAGGGGGCATGGGAGACCCAGTACTTC	CASSNGQGAWETQYF
TRBV7-7	TRBJ1-3	NA	NA	TGTGCTAGCAGCCCGGGGTCCACCTCTGGAAACACCATATATTTT	CASSPGSTSGNTIYF
TRBV28	TRBJ1-4	NA	few	TGTGCCAGCAGCCCGGCTGGAGGGGAGAGGGAAAAACTGTTTTTT	CASSPAGGEREKLFF
TRBV7-2	TRBJ2-1	TRBD1	NA	TGTGCCAGCAGCCTGGACAGGGTGTCGGACAATGAGCAGTTCTTC	CASSLDRVSDNEQFF
TRBV9	TRBJ2-3	NA	NA	TGTGCCAGCAGCCTTTCTTGGGGCCTCAGAGATACGCAGTATTTT	CASSLSWGLRDTQYF
TRBV28	TRBJ1-2	NA	few	TGTGCCAGCCGAGCGGAGAGATGGCGTAACTATGGCTACACCTTC	CASRAERWRNYGYTF
TRBV10-2	TRBJ2-1	TRBD2	NA	TGCGCCATAGAAAGCGGGGGGGCAATCCAGAATGAGCAGTTCTTC	CAIESGGAIQNEQFF
TRBV5-1	TRBJ1-1	TRBD1	NA	TGCGCCAGCAGCTTGGGGGGCGCAGGGGGCAGGACTGAAGCTTTCTTT	CASSLGGAGGRTEAFF
TRBV27	TRBJ2-6	NA	NA	TGTGCCAGCAGTCCCAGCTCTGGGGCCAACGTCCTGACTTTC	CASSPSSGANVLTF
TRBV3-1/TRBV3-2	TRBJ2-2	TRBD2	NA	TGTGCCAGCAGCCTTCAACTAGCGGGCGATACCGGGGAGCTGTTTTTT	CASSLQLAGDTGELFF
TRBV5-1	TRBJ1-2	TRBD1	NA	TGCGCCAGCAGCTTGACCGCCGGGACAGCTGAATTCTATGGCTACACCTTC	CASSLTAGTAEFYGYTF
TRBV2	TRBJ1-1	TRBD1	NA	TGTGCCAGCAGGGACCTGGATAGGACAGGGGCGAGAAGATACACTGAAGCTTTCTTT	CASRDLDRTGARRYTEAFF
TRBV7-2	TRBJ2-5	TRBD2	NA	TGTGCCAGCAGCGCTGGACTAGCGGGGGGCCAAGAGACCCAGTACTTC	CASSAGLAGGQETQYF
TRBV5-1	TRBJ2-1	NA	few	TGCGCCAGCAGCTTTTCTAGCATAAACTACAATGAGCAGTTCTTC	CASSFSSINYNEQFF
TRBV7-9	TRBJ1-2	TRBD1	NA	TGTGCCAGCAGCTCGGGACAGGGGAACTATGGCTACACCTTC	CASSSGQGNYGYTF
TRBV29-1	TRBJ1-1	NA	NA	TGCAGCGTTGAAACCCCAGGCGACAGAGACACTGAAGCTTTCTTT	CSVETPGDRDTEAFF
TRBV3-1/TRBV3-2	TRBJ1-4	NA	NA	TGTGCCAGCAGCCAAGGCTCGACAGCCGGTAATGAAAAACTGTTTTTT	CASSQGSTAGNEKLFF
TRBV5-1	TRBJ2-5	TRBD1	once	TGCGCCAGCAGCCCATCGACAGGGGGGCAAGAGACCCAGTACTTC	CASSPSTGGQETQYF
TRBV28	TRBJ1-3	NA	NA	TGTGCCAGCAGTACTCCGTGGGACAACTCTGGAAACACCATATATTTT	CASSTPWDNSGNTIYF
TRBV7-8	TRBJ2-3	NA	NA	TGTGCCAGCAGCCTACGGGTTACCACAGATACGCAGTATTTT	CASSLRVTTDTQYF
TRBV5-6	TRBJ2-7	TRBD2	NA	TGTGCCAGCAGCTTAGCGGGGGTATGGTACGAGCAGTACTTC	CASSLAGVWYEQYF
TRBV24-1	TRBJ2-7	NA	few	TGTGCCAGTCAGGGCTCCTACGAGCAGTACTTC	CASQGSYEQYF
TRBV7-2	TRBJ2-1	NA	NA	TGTGCCAGCAGATCTCAGGTAAATGAGCAGTTCTTC	CASRSQVNEQFF
TRBV11-2	TRBJ2-5	NA	NA	TGTGCCAGCAGCTTACGTGGGGGCATCTCGCTAGAGACCCAGTACTTC	CASSLRGGISLETQYF
TRBV29-1	TRBJ2-1	TRBD2	once	TGCAGCGTTGAAGTGGTCGGGGGGGCCGTCAACAATGAGCAGTTCTTC	CSVEVVGGAVNNEQFF
TRBV19	TRBJ2-5	TRBD1	NA	TGTGCCAGTAGTATAAACAGGGGGTTGCAAGAGACCCAGTACTTC	CASSINRGLQETQYF
TRBV6-2/TRBV6-3	TRBJ1-5	NA	NA	TGTGCCAGCAGTCTCCAGGGTTCCGCCTCGCCCCAGCATTTT	CASSLQGSASPQHF
TRBV6-4	TRBJ2-5	TRBD2	NA	TGTGCCAGCAGTGCTAACGGGGGGGACCAAGAGACCCAGTACTTC	CASSANGGDQETQYF
TRBV9	TRBJ2-7	NA	NA	TGTGCCAGCAGCGTAGATCCAGGCGCCTACGAGCAGTACTTC	CASSVDPGAYEQYF
TRBV6-1	TRBJ1-1	NA	NA	TGTGCCAGCAGTGAATCGGGGAACACTGAAGCTTTCTTT	CASSESGNTEAFF
TRBV7-9	TRBJ1-6	TRBD1	once	TGTGCCAGCAGAGATGACAGGGGCCTTAATTCACCCCTCCACTTT	CASRDDRGLNSPLHF
TRBV20-1	TRBJ1-2	TRBD1	NA	TGCAGTGCTAGTCCTCAGGGGGCAGGCAATGGCTACACCTTC	CSASPQGAGNGYTF
TRBV18	TRBJ2-3	TRBD1	once	TGTGCCAGCTCACCATCGGGGCAGGGGGTGGATACGCAGTATTTT	CASSPSGQGVDTQYF
TRBV6-1	TRBJ2-7	TRBD2	NA	TGTGCCAGCAGTGATAGGGGAGCGGGGGGCGAGCAGTACTTC	CASSDRGAGGEQYF
TRBV14	TRBJ1-2	TRBD1	NA	TGTGCCAGTTATCAACAGGGGAAAGCTAACTATGGCTACACCTTC	CASYQQGKANYGYTF
TRBV6-5	TRBJ2-5	NA	NA	TGTGCCAGCAGGGGAGCAGAAGAGACCCAGTACTTC	CASRGAEETQYF
TRBV19	TRBJ2-3	NA	NA	TGTGCCAGTAAAGACGGGGGGCTCCCAGATACGCAGTATTTT	CASKDGGLPDTQYF
TRBV7-6	TRBJ1-3	NA	NA	TGTGCCAGCAGCTCGCTACAGGGCTCCTTCTCTGGAAACACCATATATTTT	CASSSLQGSFSGNTIYF
TRBV19	TRBJ1-5	TRBD1	NA	TGTGCCAGTAGTATTGGCAGGGGACAGGGGGCCCAGCATTTT	CASSIGRGQGAQHF
TRBV4-2	TRBJ2-2	TRBD1	NA	TGTGCCAGCAGCCAAGGGGGAACCGGGACAGGGCTAAACGGGGAGCTGTTTTTT	CASSQGGTGTGLNGELFF